This record concerns one T cell receptor (beta chain) sequence. The junction shows a germline mismatch at one end, possibly a read error. This entry is derived from a study of blood T cells in healthy people across ages. Primers used in a second PCR of about 6 to 11 cycles were a sample-barcoded 5' primer and a J-beta primer mix. From the 5' RACE reads, TCRdb called clonotypes with MiXCR, one entry per CDR3 protein. Among 1.8 million or so distinct CDR3 sequences listed, about two fifths were seen once. This receptor was taken from a human donor in good health. Sequenced input: blood.

The CDR3 nucleotides are TGTGCCAGCTCACCAATTCCCGGGGGCTCCAACAATGAGCAGTTCTTC. It translates to CASSPIPGGSNNEQFF. The chain joins TRBV18 to TRBJ2-1; either TRBD1 or TRBD2 may supply D (6 bases each). Germline V gene lookup returns CDR1 KGHSH and CDR2 LQKENI. The CDR3 extends over 16 amino acids.